These T cell receptor beta chains were read from a single sample in a study of blood T cell repertoires in COVID-19. Repertoires were generated with immunoSEQ multiplex PCR, while TCRdb's copy carries only in-frame clones and drops some. The table has 90,000 or so clones, approximately 91% seen once. The sequencing input was peripheral blood. Receptors were obtained from a human donor with active COVID-19. The donor label of this sample is uncertain. Each CDR3 is given with its conserved first and last residue. Fields, in order: V gene, D gene, J gene, clone size, CDR3 DNA, CDR3 protein. The D gene is left open where the match is weak. Rows may omit the clone size; those that give it use once, few, many or a size class.

>TRBV2|-|TRBJ2-3|-
TGTGCCAGCAAAAGGGACTTCCCTCTTGACACAGATACGCAGTATTTT
CASKRDFPLDTDTQYF
>TRBV3-1/TRBV3-2|TRBD1|TRBJ1-2|-
TGTGCCAGCAGCCAAGATGACAGGGGGACAGGTGGCTACACCTTC
CASSQDDRGTGGYTF
>TRBV5-4|-|TRBJ1-3|-
TGTGCCAGCAGCTTGGACAGCTCTGGAAACACCATATATTTT
CASSLDSSGNTIYF
>TRBV5-1|TRBD1|TRBJ2-3|once
TGCGCCAGCAGCTTGGCGACAGGGTTTGCAGATACGCAGTATTTT
CASSLATGFADTQYF
>TRBV19|TRBD1|TRBJ2-1|-
TGTGCCAGTAGTATTTCGACAGGGGGTGAGCAGTTCTTC
CASSISTGGEQFF
>TRBV7-8|-|TRBJ1-6|-
TGTGCCAGCAGCCAAGGGAGGAATTCACCCCTCCACTTT
CASSQGRNSPLHF
>TRBV18|TRBD1|TRBJ1-2|-
TGTGCCAGCTCACCGGACAGGGAATATGGCTACACCTTC
CASSPDREYGYTF
>TRBV6-6|-|TRBJ2-1|-
TGTGCCAGCAATGATCGGGAGAACAATGAGCAGTTCTTC
CASNDRENNEQFF
>TRBV5-6|TRBD1|TRBJ1-2|-
TGTGCCAGCAGCTTGTGGGCCCCGTGGGGACAGGGGGATTATGGCTACACCTTC
CASSLWAPWGQGDYGYTF
>TRBV7-9|TRBD1|TRBJ1-2|-
TGTGCCAGCAGCTCGACAGGGGGCGACTATGGCTACACCTTC
CASSSTGGDYGYTF
>TRBV7-9|-|TRBJ2-7|-
TGTGCCAGCAGCCAACCGTTCTACCGCGAGCAGTACTTC
CASSQPFYREQYF
>TRBV4-1|-|TRBJ2-3|-
TGCGCCAGCAGCTCTCCGACGAGGGATCGAACAGATACGCAGTATTTT
CASSSPTRDRTDTQYF
>TRBV10-3|TRBD1|TRBJ1-3|-
TGTGCCATCAGCTCGACAGGGGACTCTGGAAACACCATATATTTT
CAISSTGDSGNTIYF
>TRBV5-4|TRBD2|TRBJ2-5|-
TGTGCCAGCAGCTTGAAGCGACTAGCGGGCCCGGTAACAGCGGAGACCCAGTACTTC
CASSLKRLAGPVTAETQYF
>TRBV6-4|TRBD1|TRBJ1-5|-
TGTGCCAGCAGTGGGGGACAGGGCCCGGGGCATTTT
CASSGGQGPGHF
>TRBV7-2|-|TRBJ1-1|-
TGTGCCAGCAGCTTAGTCCAGAACACTGAAGCTTTCTTT
CASSLVQNTEAFF
>TRBV6-5|-|TRBJ1-3|-
TGTGCCAGCAGTCGGACAGCCAGCTCTGGAAACACCATATATTTT
CASSRTASSGNTIYF
>TRBV19|-|TRBJ2-3|-
TGTGCCAGTAGTATAGCCCACATCCCTATGGGAGGCGCAGATACGCAGTATTTT
CASSIAHIPMGGADTQYF
>TRBV29-1|TRBD2|TRBJ2-5|-
TGCAGCGCCGGGGGGGAGACCCAGTACTTC
CSAGGETQYF
>TRBV7-9|-|TRBJ2-5|-
TGTGCCAGCAGCTTGCGGGGCCTGGCTGAGACCCAGTACTTC
CASSLRGLAETQYF
>TRBV7-2|TRBD1|TRBJ2-2|once
TGTGCCAGCAGCTTACAAGGACAGGTGAACACCGGGGAGCTGTTTTTT
CASSLQGQVNTGELFF
>TRBV28|-|TRBJ2-1|-
TGTGCCAGCAGTTTATACACCCAAACCTACAATGAGCAGTTCTTC
CASSLYTQTYNEQFF
>TRBV11-1|-|TRBJ2-3|-
TGTGCCAGCAGCTTAGGACGCCGTAGCGGCCCAGATACGCAGTATTTT
CASSLGRRSGPDTQYF
>TRBV19|TRBD1|TRBJ1-2|-
TGTGCCAGTAGCCAAGGACAGGGCGGCTACACCTTC
CASSQGQGGYTF
>TRBV7-6|-|TRBJ1-1|-
TGTGCCAGCAGCTTAGTCCGGGGGGCGGAAGCTTTCTTT
CASSLVRGAEAFF
>TRBV7-2|-|TRBJ2-5|-
TGTGCCAGCAGTGACGGGGGTCAAGAGACCCAGTACTTC
CASSDGGQETQYF
>TRBV10-2|TRBD2|TRBJ2-1|-
TGCGCCAGCAGGCCCGGGACTAGCGGGGGGGCCTTTCGGTACAATGAGCAGTTCTTC
CASRPGTSGGAFRYNEQFF
>TRBV5-4|-|TRBJ2-5|-
TGTGCCAGCAGCTTGAATCCAGGACAGGAGACCCAGTACTTC
CASSLNPGQETQYF
>TRBV10-3|-|TRBJ2-6|-
TGTGCCATCAGGCGTGGGGGGGCAGTGGATGGGGCCAACGTCCTGACTTTC
CAIRRGGAVDGANVLTF
>TRBV5-1|-|TRBJ1-2|once
TGCGCCAGCAGCCCGGATGACAGGTCCGGCTATGGCTACACCTTC
CASSPDDRSGYGYTF
>TRBV6-5|TRBD1|TRBJ1-2|-
TGTGCCAGCAGAACCGGGACAGACTATGGCTACACCTTC
CASRTGTDYGYTF
>TRBV6-2/TRBV6-3|-|TRBJ2-2|-
TGTGCCAGCAGCCACGCCGGGACATCCACGAACACCGGGGAGCTGTTTTTT
CASSHAGTSTNTGELFF
>TRBV5-1|TRBD1|TRBJ2-7|-
TGCGCCAGCAGCCCTTCCGGGACAGGGATCTACGAGCAGTACTTC
CASSPSGTGIYEQYF
>TRBV5-1|-|TRBJ1-3|-
TGCGCCAGCAGCCCCACCGCGGGGGACCTAAACTCTGGAAACACCATATATTTT
CASSPTAGDLNSGNTIYF
>TRBV4-3|TRBD1|TRBJ2-2|-
TGCGCCAGCAGCGACGGGACAGACACCGGGGAGCTGTTTTTT
CASSDGTDTGELFF
>TRBV6-6|TRBD1|TRBJ1-3|-
TGTGCCAGCAGTGATGGGACAGGGGATGGAAACACCATATATTTT
CASSDGTGDGNTIYF
>TRBV7-9|-|TRBJ1-1|-
TGTGCCAGCAGCTTAGCGGCCCCTAGGTACACTGAAGCTTTCTTT
CASSLAAPRYTEAFF
>TRBV19|-|TRBJ2-5|-
TGTGCCAGTCGCCTCGCGGGGTTGGAGACCCAGTACTTC
CASRLAGLETQYF
>TRBV6-4|TRBD2|TRBJ2-1|-
TGTGCCAGCAGTGGACTAGCGGGGGGCCACAATGAGCAGTTCTTC
CASSGLAGGHNEQFF
>TRBV19|TRBD1|TRBJ2-7|-
TGTGCCAGTAGTCAGGACAGGAGCGAGCAGTACTTC
CASSQDRSEQYF
>TRBV7-3|-|TRBJ1-3|-
TGTGCCAGCAGCCGCCCGGGGGACACCATATATTTT
CASSRPGDTIYF
>TRBV24-1|-|TRBJ2-3|-
TGTGCCACCAGTGATTTGGGGGGCCTCTCAGGTTCCGATACGCAGTATTTT
CATSDLGGLSGSDTQYF
>TRBV4-3|-|TRBJ2-2|-
TGCGCCAGCAGCCAGGAGGTCTTCACCGGGGAGCTGTTTTTT
CASSQEVFTGELFF
>TRBV7-8|TRBD1|TRBJ1-2|-
TGTGCCAGCAGCTGGGACTTCCACAGGGGGAACTATGGCTACACCTTC
CASSWDFHRGNYGYTF
>TRBV5-1|-|TRBJ2-7|-
TGCGCCAGCACCCTCGGGGAGGACCTCTCCTACGAGCAGTACTTC
CASTLGEDLSYEQYF
>TRBV6-5|-|TRBJ2-1|-
TGTGCCAGCGTACGACCGCCGGGGAATGAGCAGTTCTTC
CASVRPPGNEQFF
>TRBV12-3/TRBV12-4|TRBD1|TRBJ1-2|-
TGTGCCAGCAGTTCCGGACAGGGTGGAGGCTACACCTTC
CASSSGQGGGYTF
>TRBV4-3|TRBD2|TRBJ2-1|few
TGCGCCAGCAGCCAGGGACTAGCGGGTAGCTACAATGAGCAGTTCTTC
CASSQGLAGSYNEQFF
>TRBV19|-|TRBJ1-3|-
TGTGCCAGTAGCTCTTCCGGGGTCTCTGGAAACACCATATATTTT
CASSSSGVSGNTIYF
>TRBV6-4|TRBD1|TRBJ1-6|-
TGTGCCAGCAGTGATGGCAGGGGGGCTTCACCCCTCCACTTT
CASSDGRGASPLHF